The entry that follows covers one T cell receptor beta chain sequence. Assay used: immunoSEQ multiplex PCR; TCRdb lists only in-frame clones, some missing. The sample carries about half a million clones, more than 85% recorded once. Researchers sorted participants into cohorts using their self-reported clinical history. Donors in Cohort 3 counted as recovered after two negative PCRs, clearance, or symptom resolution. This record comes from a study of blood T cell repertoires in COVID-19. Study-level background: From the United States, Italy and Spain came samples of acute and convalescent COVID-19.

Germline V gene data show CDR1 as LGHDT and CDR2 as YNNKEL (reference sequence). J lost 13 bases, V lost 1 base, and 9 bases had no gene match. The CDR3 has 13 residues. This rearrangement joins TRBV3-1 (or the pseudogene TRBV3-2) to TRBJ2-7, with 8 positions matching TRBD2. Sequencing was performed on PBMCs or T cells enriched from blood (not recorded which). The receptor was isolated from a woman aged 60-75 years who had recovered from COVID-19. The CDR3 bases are TGTGCCAGCAGCCAAGTGGCTAGCGGGTATAACTACTTC. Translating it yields CASSQVASGYNYF.